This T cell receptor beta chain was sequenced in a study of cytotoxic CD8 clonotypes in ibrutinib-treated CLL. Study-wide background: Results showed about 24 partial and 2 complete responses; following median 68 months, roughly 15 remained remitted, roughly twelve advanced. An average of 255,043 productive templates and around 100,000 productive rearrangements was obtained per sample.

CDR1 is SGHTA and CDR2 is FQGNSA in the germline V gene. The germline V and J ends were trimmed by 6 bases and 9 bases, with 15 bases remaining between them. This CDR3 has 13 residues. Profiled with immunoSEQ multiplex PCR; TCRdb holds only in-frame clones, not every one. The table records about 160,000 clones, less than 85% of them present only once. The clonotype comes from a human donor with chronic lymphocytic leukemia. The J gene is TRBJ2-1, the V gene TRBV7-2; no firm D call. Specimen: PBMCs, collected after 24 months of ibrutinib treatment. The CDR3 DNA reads TGTGCCAGCAGTTCATCCCCTAGTTTTGAGCAGTTCTTC. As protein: CASSSSPSFEQFF.